These T cell receptor beta chains were read from a single sample in a study of blood T cell repertoires in COVID-19. Repertoires were generated with immunoSEQ multiplex PCR, while TCRdb's copy carries only in-frame clones and drops some. The sample shows about 390,000 clones, approximately 90% of them seen only once. The sample taken for sequencing was PBMCs or T cells enriched from blood (not recorded which). The receptors were gathered from a woman between 45 and 60 years old who had recovered from COVID-19. Each CDR3 is given with its conserved first and last residue. A D gene is named only where the DNA matches it firmly. Expanded clones are given a class, and other clones once, few, many or no size at all.

TRBV11-2,NA,TRBD2,TRBJ2-3,CASSSRTSGGSDTQYF,TGTGCCAGCAGCTCGCGGACTAGCGGGGGGTCAGATACGCAGTATTTT
TRBV18,NA,NA,TRBJ1-4,CARPGSANEKLFF,TGTGCCAGGCCAGGGTCGGCTAATGAAAAACTGTTTTTT
TRBV7-8,NA,TRBD2,TRBJ2-1,CASSLAVGGGAYNEQFF,TGTGCCAGCAGCTTAGCCGTGGGCGGGGGGGCCTACAATGAGCAGTTCTTC
TRBV7-8,NA,TRBD1,TRBJ1-6,CASILTRDRVNSPLHF,TGTGCCAGCATTCTGACTCGGGACAGAGTGAATTCACCCCTCCACTTT
TRBV14,NA,TRBD1,TRBJ2-7,CASSQQTGGPSYEQYF,TGTGCCAGCAGCCAACAAACAGGGGGCCCCAGCTACGAGCAGTACTTC
TRBV11-2,NA,TRBD1,TRBJ2-1,CASSLQGAKDHNEQFF,TGTGCCAGCAGCCTACAGGGGGCTAAAGACCACAATGAGCAGTTCTTC
TRBV5-1,NA,TRBD1,TRBJ1-4,CASSPGDRTYNEKLFF,TGCGCCAGCAGCCCAGGGGACAGGACCTATAATGAAAAACTGTTTTTT
TRBV4-1,NA,NA,TRBJ2-7,CASSQEVLGQGLYEQYF,TGCGCCAGCAGCCAAGAAGTTCTCGGGCAGGGGCTTTACGAGCAGTACTTC
TRBV3-1/TRBV3-2,once,TRBD2,TRBJ2-1,CASSQNSGGGSYNEQFF,TGTGCCAGCAGCCAAAATAGCGGGGGGGGATCCTACAATGAGCAGTTCTTC
TRBV5-1,NA,NA,TRBJ2-7,CASSLGDEQYF,TGCGCCAGCAGCTTAGGGGACGAGCAGTACTTC
TRBV5-6,NA,TRBD1,TRBJ1-4,CASSFWGTERNEKLFF,TGTGCCAGCAGCTTTTGGGGGACAGAGAGAAATGAAAAACTGTTTTTT
TRBV2,NA,NA,TRBJ1-5,CASGRGDSNQPQHF,TGTGCCAGCGGCAGGGGAGACAGCAATCAGCCCCAGCATTTT
TRBV7-9,NA,NA,TRBJ2-3,CASSPGGSDTQYF,TGTGCCAGCAGCCCAGGTGGGTCAGATACGCAGTATTTT
TRBV5-1,NA,NA,TRBJ1-1,CASSLWGDRTEAFF,TGCGCCAGCAGCTTGTGGGGGGATCGGACTGAAGCTTTCTTT
TRBV15,NA,NA,TRBJ1-4,CATSRANEKLFF,TGTGCCACCAGCAGAGCGAATGAAAAACTGTTTTTT
TRBV7-2,NA,TRBD2,TRBJ2-5,CASSSRTSGVQYQETQYF,TGTGCCAGCAGCTCCAGGACTAGCGGGGTACAATACCAAGAGACCCAGTACTTC